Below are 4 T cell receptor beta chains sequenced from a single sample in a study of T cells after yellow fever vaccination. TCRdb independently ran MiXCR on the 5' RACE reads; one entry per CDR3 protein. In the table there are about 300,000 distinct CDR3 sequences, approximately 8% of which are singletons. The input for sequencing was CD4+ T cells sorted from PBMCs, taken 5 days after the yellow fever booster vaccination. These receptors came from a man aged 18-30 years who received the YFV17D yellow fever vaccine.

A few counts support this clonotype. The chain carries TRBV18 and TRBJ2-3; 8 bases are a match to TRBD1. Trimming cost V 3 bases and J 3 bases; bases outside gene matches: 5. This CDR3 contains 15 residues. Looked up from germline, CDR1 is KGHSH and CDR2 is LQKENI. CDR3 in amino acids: CASSPAGQGTDTQYF. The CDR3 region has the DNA TGTGCCAGCTCACCCGCCGGACAGGGAACAGATACGCAGTATTTT.

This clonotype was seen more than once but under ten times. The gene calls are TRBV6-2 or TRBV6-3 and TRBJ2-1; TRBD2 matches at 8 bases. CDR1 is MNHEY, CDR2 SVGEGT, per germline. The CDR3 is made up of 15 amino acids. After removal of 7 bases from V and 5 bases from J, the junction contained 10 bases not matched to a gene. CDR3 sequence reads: CASMSGGAGHNEQFF. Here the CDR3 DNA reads TGTGCCAGCATGTCGGGGGGGGCCGGACACAATGAGCAGTTCTTC.

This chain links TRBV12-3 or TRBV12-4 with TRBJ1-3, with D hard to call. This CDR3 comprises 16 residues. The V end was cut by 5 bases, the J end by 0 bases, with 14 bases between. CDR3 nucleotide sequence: TGTGCCAGCAGTCCCTCGGGTCGCTCCTCTGGAAACACCATATATTTT. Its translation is CASSPSGRSSGNTIYF.

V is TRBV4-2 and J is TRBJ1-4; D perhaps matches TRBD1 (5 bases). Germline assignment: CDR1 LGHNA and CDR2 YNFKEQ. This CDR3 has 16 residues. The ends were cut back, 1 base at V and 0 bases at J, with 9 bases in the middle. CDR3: CASSQVQGATNEKLFF. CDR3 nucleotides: TGTGCCAGCAGCCAAGTCCAGGGTGCAACTAATGAAAAACTGTTTTTT.